These 17 T cell receptor beta chains originate from one sample sequenced in a study of T-cell memory formation after mild COVID-19. Using its own MiXCR run on the 5' RACE reads, TCRdb lists one record per CDR3 protein. The sample consists of 450,000 to 700,000 distinct CDR3 sequences, more than 15% of them appearing once. The sequenced sample was PBMCs or a T cell subset sorted from them (not recorded which). Receptors originate from an adult woman who had mild COVID-19 (a few samples of this study predate the infection). Cell type and time point are not known.

The chain has TRBV5-5 and TRBJ2-7; tentatively, D is TRBD1 or TRBD2 (5 bases each). Germline CDR1 is SGHKS and CDR2 is YYEKEE (reference sequence). CDR3 size: 15 residues. With 4 bases removed from V and 2 bases from J, the gap between germline ends came to 16 bases. The chain's CDR3 is CASSHPALGAYEQYF. CDR3 DNA sequence: TGTGCCAGCAGCCACCCTGCGTTGGGGGCCTACGAGCAGTACTTC.

This clonotype was counted between two and nine times. The chain couples TRBV19 to TRBJ1-5; D ambiguous. Trimming removed 9 bases from V and 1 base from J, with 10 bases in between. CDR1 is LNHDA and CDR2 is SQIVND in the germline V gene (reference sequence). The CDR3 is made up of 13 amino acids. As DNA, the CDR3 is TGTGCCAGCCTCCCGGGGAGCAATCAGCCCCAGCATTTT. Translating it yields CASLPGSNQPQHF.

The rearrangement links TRBV6-2 or TRBV6-3 to TRBJ2-1; TRBD2 matches 10 bases. The CDR3 contains 15 residues. The trim removed 7 bases at V and 4 bases at J, leaving 7 bases unmatched. CDR1 and CDR2 from the germline V gene are MNHEY and SVGEGT. CDR3 coding DNA: TGTGCCAGCACACGGGCTAGCGGGAGTTACAATGAGCAGTTCTTC. Translation gives CASTRASGSYNEQFF.

J is TRBJ2-3 and V is TRBV7-2, with 10 bases matching TRBD2. The V and J ends lost 5 bases and 12 bases, in that order; junction bases with no gene match: 5. The germline gives CDR1 SGHTA, CDR2 FQGNSA. This CDR3 spans 12 amino acids. The CDR3 DNA reads as TGTGCCAGCAGCCCCAGCGGGAGGGCCCAGTATTTT. As protein: CASSPSGRAQYF.

This clonotype was counted a few times. The chain combines TRBV7-9 with TRBJ1-2; D is possibly TRBD1 (5 bases). CDR3 length: 12 amino acids. Trimming cost V 3 bases and J 8 bases, with 10 bases left between them. Germline loops: CDR1 SEHNR, CDR2 FQNEAQ (reference sequence). This CDR3 is CASSFAEGGYTF. DNA for the CDR3: TGTGCCAGCAGCTTTGCTGAGGGGGGCTACACCTTC.

The CDR3 here is CASSLWWDTQYF. In DNA, the CDR3 is TGTGCCAGCAGCTTATGGTGGGATACGCAGTATTTT. V gene TRBV7-8 combines with J gene TRBJ2-3; D not certain. The V end lost 2 bases, the J end lost 6 bases, and 6 bases lay between the germline ends. This CDR3 is built from 12 residues. Per germline, CDR1 SGHVS and CDR2 FQNEAQ.

Notes on this clonotype: The junction departs from germline at one end; a sequencing error may be responsible. The chain carries TRBV7-3 and TRBJ1-2, with D possibly matching TRBD1 (5 bases). CDR3 length equals 12 residues. CDR1 and CDR2 (germline): SGHTA, FQGTGA. DNA of the CDR3: TGTGCCAGCAGCTTAGCGGGGGAAGGCTACGCCTTC. This gives the protein CASSLAGEGYAF.

This clonotype was counted at least ten times. This sequence joins TRBV5-1 and TRBJ1-1; D perhaps matches TRBD1 (6 bases). Trimming left V 4 bases short and J 4 bases short, with 14 bases between. CDR1 and CDR2 (germline): SGHRS, YFSETQ. The CDR3 runs to 14 residues. The CDR3 loop reads CASSPLGAGTEAFF. The CDR3 nucleotides are TGCGCCAGCAGCCCATTGGGGGCGGGCACTGAAGCTTTCTTT.

The table lists this clonotype with a few counts. The chain uses TRBV29-1 and TRBJ1-1, with D hard to call. Trimming left V 4 bases short and J 0 bases short, with 9 bases between. Germline assignment: CDR1 SQVTM and CDR2 ANQGSEA. CDR3 length: 13 residues. This CDR3 is CSVAWAMNTEAFF. The CDR3 DNA reads as TGCAGCGTTGCCTGGGCTATGAACACTGAAGCTTTCTTT.

This sequence joins TRBV24-1 and TRBJ2-5; no clear D gene. V was shortened by 4 bases and J by 3 bases, with 5 bases between the two germline ends. The CDR3 covers 12 residues. Germline V gene lookup returns CDR1 KGHDR and CDR2 SFDVKD. The CDR3 loop is CATSEREETQYF. The CDR3 region has the DNA TGTGCCACCAGTGAACGGGAAGAGACCCAGTACTTC.

CDR3 residues: CASSQPPGQGYGYTF. In nucleotides, the CDR3 is TGCGCCAGCAGCCAACCCCCGGGACAGGGCTATGGCTACACCTTC. The chain uses TRBV5-1 and TRBJ1-2; TRBD1 aligns across 9 bases. Germline values: CDR1 SGHRS, CDR2 YFSETQ. J gave up 4 bases and V 4 bases, and 8 bases lay outside the gene matches. The CDR3 extends over 15 amino acids. Full variable domain (outside the CDR3, taken from reference TRBV5-1 and TRBJ1-2): KAGVTQTPRYLIKTRGQQVTLSCSPISGHRSVSWYQQTPGQGLQFLFEYFSETQRNKGNFPGRFSGRQFSNSRSEMNVSTLELGDSALYLCASSQPPGQGYGYTFGSGTRLTVV.

The sample holds a few counts of this clonotype. The V and J genes are TRBV12-3 or TRBV12-4 and TRBJ2-3, with TRBD1 matching over 12 bases. The ends lost 5 bases at V and 1 base at J; junction bases unmatched: 1. This CDR3 spans 15 amino acids. Here the CDR3 reads CASSRDRGRTDTQYF. CDR3 DNA sequence: TGTGCCAGCAGTCGGGACAGGGGGCGCACAGATACGCAGTATTTT.

This clonotype has at least ten counts. This chain joins TRBV2 and TRBJ1-1, with TRBD1 matching over 8 bases. V was pared by 8 bases and J by 4 bases, with 6 bases of the junction left unmatched. This CDR3 has 13 residues. Germline CDR1 reads SNHLY; CDR2 reads FYNNEI. The CDR3 here is CASGTGGVTEAFF. The DNA for the CDR3 is TGTGCCAGCGGAACAGGGGGGGTCACTGAAGCTTTCTTT.

This clonotype was seen more than once but under ten times. The V call is TRBV7-2, the J call TRBJ2-7; D ambiguous. The CDR3 covers 14 residues. Deletions cut 5 bases from V and 6 bases from J, with 17 bases between. The germline V gene encodes CDR1 SGHTA and CDR2 FQGNSA. This CDR3 is CASSPDFELGEQYF. CDR3 DNA: TGTGCCAGCAGCCCCGACTTTGAATTGGGCGAGCAGTACTTC. Complete variable domain (other parts from reference TRBV7-2 and TRBJ2-7): GAGVSQSPSNKVTEKGKDVELRCDPISGHTALYWYRQSLGQGLEFLIYFQGNSAPDKSGLPSDRFSAERTGGSVSTLTIQRTQQEDSAVYLCASSPDFELGEQYFGPGTRLTVT.

This chain joins TRBV7-9 and TRBJ1-1; D not certain. CDR1 SEHNR and CDR2 FQNEAQ come from the germline V gene (reference sequence). Trimming took 0 bases from V and 0 from J, leaving 8 bases between them. CDR3 size: 15 residues. This CDR3 reads CASSLALGLNTEAFF. The DNA of the CDR3 is TGTGCCAGCAGCTTAGCGCTGGGATTGAACACTGAAGCTTTCTTT. Supplemented by reference TRBV7-9 and TRBJ1-1, the full variable domain reads DTGVSQNPRHKITKRGQNVTFRCDPISEHNRLYWYRQTLGQGPEFLTYFQNEAQLEKSRLLSDRFSAERPKGSFSTLEIQRTEQGDSAMYLCASSLALGLNTEAFFGQGTRLTVV.

This sequence joins TRBV7-2 and TRBJ2-3; 8 positions match TRBD2. Germline V lookup: CDR1 SGHTA, CDR2 FQGNSA. The CDR3 runs to 15 residues. V trimming: 5 bases; J trimming: 5 bases; junction bases outside the gene matches: 9. In nucleotides, the CDR3 is TGTGCCAGCAGCCGGGGGGGGCCCCGTAAAGATACGCAGTATTTT. It yields the protein CASSRGGPRKDTQYF.

The table lists this clonotype with a few counts. The chain has TRBV20-1 and TRBJ2-5; possibly TRBD2 for D (5 bases). CDR1 and CDR2 (germline): DFQATT, SNEGSKA (reference sequence). V lost 4 bases, J lost 0 bases, and 9 bases lay in between. This CDR3 has 13 amino acids. The CDR3 DNA follows: TGCAGTGCTACCGGGAAGAACCAAGAGACCCAGTACTTC. Its protein is CSATGKNQETQYF.